This is a list of T cell receptor beta chains from one sample in a study of blood T cell repertoires in COVID-19. This table comes from immunoSEQ multiplex PCR, and its TCRdb copy is limited to in-frame clones, with some not included. The sample lists some 160,000 clones, roughly 90% occurring once. Material: peripheral blood. The receptors come from a man aged 18-30 years with acute or convalescent COVID-19. The CDR3 runs from the conserved cysteine through the conserved F or W. Each record gives: CDR3 DNA, CDR3 protein, J gene, V gene, clone size, D gene. D genes are given only for firm matches. Not all rows give a size; the values are once, few, many and, for expanded clones, a class.

TGTGCCAGCAGCCCAAGAACATTCGGACAGGAGGCCTACGAGCAGTACTTC CASSPRTFGQEAYEQYF TRBJ2-7 TRBV14 - TRBD1
TGTGCCAGTAGTCCCCGGGGCACCGGGGAGCTGTTTTTT CASSPRGTGELFF TRBJ2-2 TRBV19 - -
TGTGCCAGCAGCCCGACCGCTAGATTCACAGATACGCAGTATTTT CASSPTARFTDTQYF TRBJ2-3 TRBV5-4 - -
TGTGCCAGCAGTGGACTCAATAGCAATCAGCCCCAGCATTTT CASSGLNSNQPQHF TRBJ1-5 TRBV3-1/TRBV3-2 - -
TGTGCCAGCAGCCAAGATCTATTGCAGGGGGGAGACGGGGAGCTGTTTTTT CASSQDLLQGGDGELFF TRBJ2-2 TRBV3-1/TRBV3-2 - -
TGTGCCACATGGGACAGTTCTAACTACAATGAGCAGTTCTTC CATWDSSNYNEQFF TRBJ2-1 TRBV19 - TRBD1
TGCGCCAGCAGTGAGTCTGGGGGAGGCTATGGCTACACCTTC CASSESGGGYGYTF TRBJ1-2 TRBV10-1 - -
TGTGCCAGCAGCGGCAGGGGCCCCTCTGGAAACACCATATATTTT CASSGRGPSGNTIYF TRBJ1-3 TRBV9 few -
TGTGCCAGCAGCTTGGGGACAGGGGGCGATGGCTACACCTTC CASSLGTGGDGYTF TRBJ1-2 TRBV5-4 - TRBD1
TGTGCCAGCAGCTTAGAGGGACAGGGGGCGGACACCGGGGAGCTGTTTTTT CASSLEGQGADTGELFF TRBJ2-2 TRBV7-6 once TRBD1
TGTGCCTGGAGTGTAATTTCCGGGACAGGGTATGGTGAGCAGTTCTTC CAWSVISGTGYGEQFF TRBJ2-1 TRBV30 once TRBD1
TGTGCCAGTAGTATAGTGGCGGGTCAAGAGACCCAGTACTTC CASSIVAGQETQYF TRBJ2-5 TRBV19 - -
TGTGCCAGCAGCCCCTCCCATGGGACTAGCGGGGGGGTCAATGAGCAGTTCTTC CASSPSHGTSGGVNEQFF TRBJ2-1 TRBV3-1/TRBV3-2 - TRBD2
TGTGCCAGCAGCTTCGGGACAGGGGCTAACAATGAGCAGTTCTTC CASSFGTGANNEQFF TRBJ2-1 TRBV5-4 - TRBD1
TGTGCCAGCAGTCTGAGGACAGGGACGAACACCGGGGAGCTGTTTTTT CASSLRTGTNTGELFF TRBJ2-2 TRBV11-2 - TRBD1
TGTGCCAGTAGTATGGGTAGGGAGGGTGAGCAGTTCTTC CASSMGREGEQFF TRBJ2-1 TRBV19 - TRBD2
TGTGCCAGCAGTTTACTACCGCGAAACTATGGCTACACCTTC CASSLLPRNYGYTF TRBJ1-2 TRBV28 - -
TGTGCCACCAGCAGAGGAATCTCGGGACAGATAACAAAACTGTTTTTT CATSRGISGQITKLFF TRBJ1-4 TRBV15 - TRBD1
TGCGCCAGCAGCCAAGTTGGCAGACTCTCCTACGAGCAGTACTTC CASSQVGRLSYEQYF TRBJ2-7 TRBV4-1 - -
TGTGCCACCCGCATAGAGGGTAACAATTCACCCCTCCACTTT CATRIEGNNSPLHF TRBJ1-6 TRBV7-9 - -
TGTGCCAGCAGCGTAGAAGGGGGTCAGGGAAATTCACCCCTCCACTTT CASSVEGGQGNSPLHF TRBJ1-6 TRBV9 - -
TGTGCCAGCAGTTCCCGGACAGGGTCTAATAATCAGCCCCAGCATTTT CASSSRTGSNNQPQHF TRBJ1-5 TRBV27 once TRBD1
TGTGCCAGCAGTGATGGGAACAGGCGGCTCCACTTT CASSDGNRRLHF TRBJ1-6 TRBV25-1 once -
TGTGCCAGCAAGGGGGTTTACACTGAAGCTTTCTTT CASKGVYTEAFF TRBJ1-1 TRBV27 few -
TGTGCCAGCAGTCGGACAAAAGGGGGCAACTATGGCTACACCTTC CASSRTKGGNYGYTF TRBJ1-2 TRBV27 - TRBD1
TGTGCCAGCAGCCTCCGGGACAGGGGAGAGACTGAAGCTTTCTTT CASSLRDRGETEAFF TRBJ1-1 TRBV7-9 - TRBD1
TGCGCCAGCAGCTTGTTTGGGACTAGTCTGATCGAGCAGTACTTC CASSLFGTSLIEQYF TRBJ2-7 TRBV5-1 - TRBD2
TGTGCCACCAGTGACCTACAGGGTCCGGCGGGCCTAAGCACAGATACGCAGTATTTT CATSDLQGPAGLSTDTQYF TRBJ2-3 TRBV24-1 - -
TGTGCCAGCGGGGGACAGGGGATGTACTCCGGGGAGCTGTTTTTT CASGGQGMYSGELFF TRBJ2-2 TRBV5-6 - TRBD1
TGTGCCAGCTCACCACTCATAGCGGGAGTAGACAATGAGCAGTTCTTC CASSPLIAGVDNEQFF TRBJ2-1 TRBV18 - TRBD2
TGCGCCAGCAGCCACACGGGGGGCAGGGGCCTCACTAGCACAGATACGCAGTATTTT CASSHTGGRGLTSTDTQYF TRBJ2-3 TRBV4-1 - -
TGTGCCACCGGACAGGGGGCTGCTGGAAACACCATATATTTT CATGQGAAGNTIYF TRBJ1-3 TRBV10-3 - TRBD1
TGTGCCAGCAGCTTGCTGGGGGCCGGCACTGAAGCTTTCTTT CASSLLGAGTEAFF TRBJ1-1 TRBV5-6 - -
TGTGCCTGGGCCTCAGGGTTACAAGAGACCCAGTACTTC CAWASGLQETQYF TRBJ2-5 TRBV30 - -
TGTGCCTGGAGTCTATTTGGACAGGTAAACACTGAAGCTTTCTTT CAWSLFGQVNTEAFF TRBJ1-1 TRBV30 - TRBD1
TGTGCCAGCAGTGAGCGACATTTCTCTGGGGCCAACGTCCTGACTTTC CASSERHFSGANVLTF TRBJ2-6 TRBV2 - -
TGTGCCAGCAGCTCCTACAGGACAGGGGGCCCCGGGGAGCTGTTTTTT CASSSYRTGGPGELFF TRBJ2-2 TRBV5-5 - TRBD1
TGTGCCTGGAGTCTCGTGGGACTATACAATGAGCAGTTCTTC CAWSLVGLYNEQFF TRBJ2-1 TRBV30 - TRBD2
TGTGCCATCAGTGGGGGCAGGGGGCGCGTCGGCACTGAAGCTTTCTTT CAISGGRGRVGTEAFF TRBJ1-1 TRBV10-3 - TRBD1
TGTGCCAGCAGTCCCGGACTCCAGGAAAAACTGTTTTTT CASSPGLQEKLFF TRBJ1-4 TRBV12-3/TRBV12-4 - -
TGTGCCAGCAGCCAAGGACTAATCCAAGAGACCCAGTACTTC CASSQGLIQETQYF TRBJ2-5 TRBV3-1/TRBV3-2 - -
TGTGCCAGCAGTTCGGGATATAACTATGGCTACACCTTC CASSSGYNYGYTF TRBJ1-2 TRBV12-3/TRBV12-4 - -
TGTGCCAGCAGCCCGCCCACTGCACCCTTAGCCCCTTCGAGGACCGGGGAGCTGTTTTTT CASSPPTAPLAPSRTGELFF TRBJ2-2 TRBV4-2 - -
TGTGCCAGCAGTTACTCGTTAAGCGGGGCAGGGGGCTACACCTTC CASSYSLSGAGGYTF TRBJ1-2 TRBV6-5 - -
TGTGCCAGTACCCTACTAAGGGCAGGGTCGAGCTATGGCTACACCTTC CASTLLRAGSSYGYTF TRBJ1-2 TRBV19 - -